The present TCR beta chain was sequenced within a study of response to subunit inactivated influenza vaccine. Findings and caveats of the study: After each seasonal influenza vaccination, few new T cells are recruited, the authors suggested.

TCRdb processed the RT-PCR reads anew with MiXCR; each CDR3 protein has one entry. The sample lists around 850,000 distinct CDR3 sequences, around 20% seen once, with about a tenth in the top ten. This clonotype was seen many times. Its cognate antigen is unknown. This CDR3 contains 14 residues. V was shortened by 3 bases and J by 0 bases, with 9 bases between the two germline ends. Germline V CDR1 and CDR2: SGHTA, FQGNSA. This clonotype originated in a man aged 45 to 65 who received an inactivated influenza vaccine. The source was PBMCs from blood, collected around 5 days after vaccination. This chain joins TRBV7-2 and TRBJ2-7; D uncertain. CDR3 amino acids: CASSFRRSSYEQYF. The CDR3 bases are TGTGCCAGCAGCTTTAGGCGGAGCTCCTACGAGCAGTACTTC.